Following are 30 T cell receptor beta chains from one sample sequenced in a study of blood T cell dynamics during melanoma immunotherapy. Time point given: pre-treatment baseline. Data came from immunoSEQ multiplex PCR; TCRdb stores just in-frame clones and leaves some out. Here the sample spans about 22,000 clones, roughly 90% being singletons. This specimen was blood, taken from a patient treated with checkpoint blockade. These receptor sequences come from a human donor with melanoma.

The chain employs TRBV19 and TRBJ1-1; D gene unclear. The CDR3 is 14 residues long. V lost 9 bases and J 1 base, leaving 15 bases between the germline ends. Germline-derived CDR1 and CDR2 are LNHDA and SQIVND (reference sequence). CDR3 loop: CASAPGPRNTEAFF. Written as DNA, the CDR3 is TGTGCCAGCGCCCCAGGCCCTCGGAACACTGAAGCTTTCTTT.

The rearrangement joins TRBV10-3 to TRBJ2-5, with TRBD2 matching over 8 bases. There are 14 residues in the CDR3. Looked up from germline, CDR1 is ENHRY and CDR2 is SYGVKD. V trimming: 5 bases; J trimming: 5 bases; junction bases outside the gene matches: 7. CDR3 sequence: CAISRSGVGETQYF. CDR3 DNA sequence: TGTGCCATCAGTCGTAGCGGGGTGGGGGAGACCCAGTACTTC.

CDR3 amino acids: CASSPGQGVSPQHF. The CDR3 DNA is TGTGCCAGTAGTCCGGGACAGGGGGTTTCGCCCCAGCATTTT. The chain carries TRBV19 and TRBJ1-5, with 11 bases that match TRBD1. Germline lookup yields CDR1 LNHDA and CDR2 SQIVND (reference sequence). The CDR3 spans 14 residues. Trimming took 5 bases from V and 9 from J; bases not matched to a gene: 6.

The chain has TRBV19 and TRBJ2-7; no clear D gene. The V end lost 5 bases, the J end lost 3 bases, and 11 bases lay between the germline ends. CDR1 is LNHDA, CDR2 SQIVND, per germline (reference sequence). This CDR3 is built from 13 residues. CDR3: CASSYLGGYEQYF. CDR3 bases: TGTGCCAGTAGTTACTTGGGCGGCTACGAGCAGTACTTC.

The chain joins TRBV5-1 to TRBJ2-7; 8 nucleotides line up with TRBD2. V dropped 4 bases and J dropped 3; count of bases not matched to a gene: 6. Germline-derived CDR1 and CDR2 are SGHRS and YFSETQ. This CDR3 has 14 amino acids. Written as DNA, the CDR3 is TGCGCCAGCAGCACGGGACTAGGGGGCTACGAGCAGTACTTC. Encoded protein: CASSTGLGGYEQYF.

V usage is TRBV30 and J usage is TRBJ1-5; D ambiguous. The CDR3 length is 12 residues. Germline V CDR1 and CDR2: GTSNPN, SVGIG (reference sequence). V was pared by 5 bases and J by 11 bases, with 16 bases between. CDR3 in DNA: TGTGCCTGGGGCGACTCGGCCCACACCCAGCATTTT. Its protein product is CAWGDSAHTQHF.

V and J are TRBV5-4 and TRBJ1-1; D call uncertain. Germline V gene sequence: CDR1 SGHNT, CDR2 YYREEE (reference sequence). Trimming left V 3 bases short and J 0 bases short, with 3 bases between. This CDR3 has 12 residues. The CDR3 nucleotides are TGTGCCAGCAGCTCAGTGAACACTGAAGCTTTCTTT. Its translation is CASSSVNTEAFF.

The gene calls are TRBV18 and TRBJ2-7; 7 bases map to TRBD1. J gave up 0 bases and V 8 bases, and 7 bases lay outside the gene matches. CDR3 length equals 14 residues. The V gene's germline CDR1 is KGHSH and CDR2 LQKENI. The CDR3 loop is CASTQGVRSYEQYF. In DNA form, the CDR3 reads TGTGCCAGCACCCAGGGGGTCCGCTCCTACGAGCAGTACTTC.

The chain carries TRBV9 and TRBJ2-7; TRBD1 aligns across 7 bases. From germline, CDR1 is SGDLS and CDR2 YYNGEE. The length of the CDR3 is 18 residues. Trimming at V came to 3 bases and at J to 3 bases, leaving 18 bases not matched to a gene. CDR3 residues: CASSAGVERGLADYEQYF. In DNA, the CDR3 is TGTGCCAGCAGCGCCGGGGTAGAAAGGGGGCTAGCAGACTACGAGCAGTACTTC. Variable domain in full (rest from reference TRBV9 and TRBJ2-7): DSGVTQTPKHLITATGQRVTLRCSPRSGDLSVYWYQQSLDQGLQFLIQYYNGEERAKGNILERFSAQQFPDLHSELNLSSLELGDSALYFCASSAGVERGLADYEQYFGPGTRLTVT.

The chain links TRBV14 to TRBJ2-5; 14 bases agree with TRBD2. The germline CDR1 and CDR2 sequences are SGHDN and FVKESK. V lost 0 bases and J lost 4; bases outside the gene matches: 10. The CDR3 sequence is 19 residues long. In nucleotides, the CDR3 is TGTGCCAGCAGCCAAGATGTTGGACTAGCGGGGGGCACCAGAGAGACCCAGTACTTC. Translation gives CASSQDVGLAGGTRETQYF.

This clone was seen just once. V usage is TRBV10-3 and J usage is TRBJ1-2; D is perhaps TRBD1 (5 bases). The CDR3 has 14 amino acids. Trimming shortened V by 6 bases and J by 2 bases, and 13 bases separated the two germline ends. CDR1 ENHRY and CDR2 SYGVKD come from the germline V gene. CDR3 in amino acids: CAISYKQENYGYTF. Here the CDR3 DNA reads TGTGCCATCAGCTATAAACAGGAAAACTATGGCTACACCTTC.

V usage is TRBV5-1 and J usage is TRBJ2-7; no reliable D call. CDR1 is SGHRS and CDR2 is YFSETQ in the germline V gene. The CDR3 is 12 residues long. V was cut by 0 bases and J by 6 bases, with 7 bases left in between. CDR3 region: CASSLAGTEQYF. The DNA for the CDR3 is TGCGCCAGCAGCTTGGCCGGAACCGAGCAGTACTTC.

CDR3 protein: CASTWGSGSLMTGELFF. CDR3 DNA: TGCGCCAGCACCTGGGGTAGCGGGAGCCTCATGACCGGGGAGCTGTTTTTT. This sequence joins TRBV5-1 and TRBJ2-2; 9 bases are shared with TRBD2. J was trimmed by 5 bases and V by 6 bases; bases with no gene match: 14. Germline assignment: CDR1 SGHRS and CDR2 YFSETQ. This CDR3 is built from 17 residues.

The chain links TRBV14 to TRBJ1-4; TRBD1 might be the D (5 bases). The CDR3 contains 15 residues. V shed 4 bases and J shed 10 bases, with 19 bases lying between them. In germline, CDR1 is SGHDN, CDR2 FVKESK. The CDR3 DNA follows: TGTGCCAGCAGCCCCTGGGGGTTAAGGGAAGGAAAACTGTTTTTT. Translation: CASSPWGLREGKLFF.

This clone is a singleton in its sample. This chain connects TRBV5-4 to TRBJ2-5, with 7 nucleotides matching TRBD2. Germline V gene sequence: CDR1 SGHNT, CDR2 YYREEE (reference sequence). Trimming took 0 bases from V and 2 from J; bases not matched to a gene: 7. The CDR3 consists of 16 residues. DNA of the CDR3: TGTGCCAGCAGCTTGGATCCAGCGGGGAAACAAGAGACCCAGTACTTC. Its protein product is CASSLDPAGKQETQYF.

The chain employs TRBV5-5 and TRBJ2-2; 10 bases are a match to TRBD1. The germline V gene encodes CDR1 SGHKS and CDR2 YYEKEE (reference sequence). The CDR3 has 15 residues. V gave up 2 bases and J gave up 6 bases; unmatched junction bases: 4. The CDR3 DNA reads TGTGCCAGCAGCTTCGGGACAGGGGCCCCCGGGGAGCTGTTTTTT. Translated: CASSFGTGAPGELFF.

The rearrangement joins TRBV5-6 to TRBJ2-5; 10 positions agree with TRBD1. Matching the DNA end better, TRBJ2-7 makes the J call doubtful. The germline V gene has CDR1 SGHDT and CDR2 YYEEEE. This CDR3 is 15 amino acids long. The CDR3 region is CASSVRQGAAYEQYF. The DNA of the CDR3 is TGTGCCAGCAGCGTCCGACAGGGGGCGGCCTACGAGCAGTACTTC.

This chain uses TRBV2 with TRBJ1-6; D gene ambiguous. CDR1 and CDR2 (germline): SNHLY, FYNNEI. Trimming removed 3 bases from V and 9 bases from J, with 9 bases in between. The CDR3 sequence is 13 residues long. CDR3 amino acids: CASSDRISSPLHF. CDR3 in DNA: TGTGCCAGCAGTGACCGCATTTCTTCACCCCTCCACTTT. The full variable domain, in which reference TRBV2 and TRBJ1-6 provide the parts outside the CDR3, is EPEVTQTPSHQVTQMGQEVILRCVPISNHLYFYWYRQILGQKVEFLVSFYNNEISEKSEIFDDQFSVERPDGSNFTLKIRSTKLEDSAMYFCASSDRISSPLHFGNGTRLTVT.

The rearrangement joins TRBV5-1 to TRBJ1-1; tentatively, D is TRBD1 (5 bases). V was clipped by 3 bases and J by 4 bases, with 10 bases between them. CDR3 length: 13 residues. CDR1 SGHRS and CDR2 YFSETQ come from the germline V gene. The CDR3 reads CASSSDGGTEAFF. The CDR3 nucleotides are TGCGCCAGCAGCTCCGACGGGGGCACTGAAGCTTTCTTT.

This clone was found once. The rearrangement links TRBV25-1 to TRBJ2-7; D may be TRBD1 (6 bases). The CDR3 runs 12 residues. V was shortened by 5 bases and J by 4 bases, with 9 bases between the two germline ends. CDR1 is MGHDK and CDR2 is SYGVNS in the germline V gene. The DNA for the CDR3 is TGTGCCAGCAGTCCCCAGGGGTACGAGCAGTACTTC. Translation gives CASSPQGYEQYF.

A single count supports this clone. The rearrangement joins TRBV11-3 to TRBJ2-7; D possibly corresponds to TRBD2 (6 bases). The CDR3 runs 14 residues. Looked up from germline, CDR1 is SGHNT and CDR2 is YENEEA. Trimming shortened V by 5 bases and J by 2 bases, and 13 bases separated the two germline ends. CDR3 in amino acids: CASSPGLQTYEQYF. The CDR3 DNA sequence: TGTGCCAGCAGCCCGGGACTCCAAACCTACGAGCAGTACTTC.

The chain joins TRBV19 to TRBJ2-7, with a possible D match to TRBD1 (6 bases). The CDR3 length is 13 residues. The V end was cut by 10 bases, the J end by 6 bases, with 19 bases between. In germline, CDR1 is LNHDA, CDR2 SQIVND (reference sequence). The CDR3 coding sequence is TGTGCCACAACCGTCGGCACAGGGTTCGAGCAGTACTTC. Its translation is CATTVGTGFEQYF.

This chain joins TRBV18 and TRBJ1-5; the D gene is possibly TRBD1 (5 bases). Germline V gene sequence: CDR1 KGHSH, CDR2 LQKENI. V was pared by 0 bases and J by 9 bases, with 12 bases between. CDR3 size: 14 residues. The CDR3 loop is CASSPPPGGWPQHF. The CDR3 bases are TGTGCCAGCTCACCACCACCCGGGGGGTGGCCCCAGCATTTT.

This chain links TRBV7-6 with TRBJ1-1; D unclear. Between the trimmed V and J ends, which lost 4 bases and 1 base, there was a span of 19 bases. The CDR3 is 17 amino acids. Germline loops: CDR1 SGHVS, CDR2 FNYEAQ. The CDR3 reads CASSSYTLGGPNTEAFF. CDR3 coding DNA: TGTGCCAGCAGCTCCTACACCCTAGGAGGTCCGAACACTGAAGCTTTCTTT.

The chain employs TRBV2 and TRBJ1-5; no reliable D call. Trimming took off 1 base at V and 0 bases at J, with 4 bases between the two ends. Germline CDR1 is SNHLY and CDR2 is FYNNEI. This CDR3 spans 14 amino acids. CDR3: CASSEGHSNQPQHF. The CDR3 DNA sequence: TGTGCCAGCAGTGAAGGGCATAGCAATCAGCCCCAGCATTTT.

This chain links TRBV7-9 with TRBJ1-1; D gene ambiguous. CDR3 length: 13 amino acids. Germline V CDR1 and CDR2: SEHNR, FQNEAQ (reference sequence). V dropped 1 base and J dropped 1 base, with 4 bases sitting between them. CDR3 sequence (DNA): TGTGCCAGCAGCTTAGGTGAGAACACTGAAGCTTTCTTT. Protein product: CASSLGENTEAFF.

The genes are TRBV11-2 and TRBJ1-2, with 7 nucleotides matching TRBD1. Germline loops: CDR1 SGHAT, CDR2 FQNNGV. V shed 6 bases, J shed 7 bases, and the junction held 8 bases outside the gene matches. This CDR3 contains 13 residues. DNA for the CDR3: TGTGCCAGCAGATCCAACAGGGGCGGTGGCTACACCTTC. This translates into CASRSNRGGGYTF. Full variable domain (missing parts from reference TRBV11-2 and TRBJ1-2): EAGVAQSPRYKIIEKRQSVAFWCNPISGHATLYWYQQILGQGPKLLIQFQNNGVVDDSQLPKDRFSAERLKGVDSTLKIQPAKLEDSAVYLCASRSNRGGGYTFGSGTRLTVV.

Here the CDR3 DNA reads TGCGCCAGCAGCCTTGACAGGACTGAAGCTTTCTTT. It specifies CASSLDRTEAFF. The chain recombines TRBV5-1 with TRBJ1-1, with D maybe TRBD1 (6 bases). The V end was cut by 4 bases, the J end by 5 bases, with 9 bases between. The CDR3 runs to 12 residues. The germline CDR1 and CDR2 sequences are SGHRS and YFSETQ.

The CDR3 loop is CAWRLAALGTGELFF. CDR3 in DNA: TGTGCCTGGAGGCTAGCGGCCCTGGGCACCGGGGAGCTGTTTTTT. The gene calls are TRBV30 and TRBJ2-2; 7 nucleotides align to TRBD2. With V trimmed by 3 bases and J by 4 bases, 8 bases remained unmatched. The germline V gene has CDR1 GTSNPN and CDR2 SVGIG (reference sequence). The CDR3 is made up of 15 amino acids.

The chain couples TRBV5-6 to TRBJ2-7; TRBD1 agrees at 7 bases. With V trimmed by 7 bases and J by 4 bases, 11 bases remained unmatched. Per the germline V gene, CDR1 is SGHDT and CDR2 is YYEEEE. This CDR3 has 14 residues. CDR3 in amino acids: CASAEQGYYYEQYF. The CDR3 DNA reads TGTGCCAGCGCTGAACAGGGGTATTATTACGAGCAGTACTTC.